Presented here are 25 T cell receptor beta chains from one specimen sequenced in a study of blood T cells in healthy people across ages. For the second PCR, which ran for about 6 to 11 cycles, a sample-barcoded 5' primer and a J-beta primer mix were used. TCRdb re-called the 5' RACE reads through MiXCR, storing one row per CDR3 protein. The sample consists of about 2 million distinct CDR3 sequences, about 50% of them appearing once. Sequenced sample: blood. Every receptor here comes from a woman in her forties in good health.

V is TRBV20-1 and J is TRBJ1-1, with 10 bases aligning to TRBD1. This CDR3 is built from 15 residues. Per germline, CDR1 DFQATT and CDR2 SNEGSKA (reference sequence). V lost 3 bases to trimming and J lost 4 bases; unmatched junction nucleotides: 8. CDR3 nucleotides: TGCAGTGCTAGCCTCTTGACAGGGGGCGGCACTGAAGCTTTCTTT. Translation: CSASLLTGGGTEAFF.

This clonotype has at least ten counts. J is TRBJ2-7 and V is TRBV5-5; D is possibly TRBD1 (5 bases). V was trimmed by 2 bases and J by 2 bases, leaving 17 bases between them. This CDR3 comprises 16 residues. The V gene's germline CDR1 is SGHKS and CDR2 YYEKEE (reference sequence). CDR3 loop: CASSLPSTAWTYEQYF. For the CDR3, the DNA is TGTGCCAGCAGCTTACCCTCGACAGCCTGGACCTACGAGCAGTACTTC.

This chain joins TRBV27 and TRBJ2-7; D possibly matches TRBD1 or TRBD2 (5 bases each). The CDR3 covers 13 residues. With 6 bases removed from V and 2 bases from J, the gap between germline ends came to 11 bases. The germline V gene encodes CDR1 MNHEY and CDR2 SMNVEV (reference sequence). In nucleotides, the CDR3 is TGTGCCAGCAGCCGGGGCAGCCCCTACGAGCAGTACTTC. It specifies CASSRGSPYEQYF.

This chain uses TRBV12-3 or TRBV12-4 with TRBJ2-1, with D unclear. V shed 3 bases and J shed 2 bases, with 11 bases lying between them. The CDR3 extends over 15 amino acids. The CDR3 nucleotides read TGTGCCAGCAGTTTGTCGGTACTTGCCTACAATGAGCAGTTCTTC. Its translation: CASSLSVLAYNEQFF.

The rearrangement joins TRBV27 to TRBJ2-1; D might be TRBD2 (6 bases). CDR1 MNHEY and CDR2 SMNVEV come from the germline V gene (reference sequence). CDR3 length equals 16 residues. V was shortened by 6 bases and J by 7 bases, with 22 bases between the two germline ends. The CDR3 sequence is CASSWSMGEDSNEQFF. The CDR3 nucleotides read TGTGCCAGCAGCTGGTCTATGGGGGAGGATTCGAATGAGCAGTTCTTC.

The chain recombines TRBV3-1 with TRBJ2-1; D call uncertain. CDR3 length: 13 amino acids. V was shortened by 1 base and J by 6 bases, with 7 bases between the two germline ends. Germline V gene lookup returns CDR1 LGHDT and CDR2 YNNKEL (reference sequence). Here the CDR3 DNA reads TGTGCCAGCAGCCAAGTCAGGTTCAATGAGCAGTTCTTC. Translating it yields CASSQVRFNEQFF.

To note about this clonotype: At one end, the junction sequence differs from germline, possibly due to a read error. The V gene is TRBV4-2, the J gene TRBJ2-5, with 9 bases aligning to TRBD2. The germline CDR1 and CDR2 sequences are LGHNA and YNFKEQ. The CDR3 loop spans 17 amino acids. CDR3 sequence (DNA): TGTGCCAGCAGTCAAGGGCCCGGCGGGGGGGCCATCGATGAGCAGTACTTC. Its protein product is CASSQGPGGGAIDEQYF.

This clonotype appeared a few times. The rearrangement uses TRBV12-3 or TRBV12-4 and TRBJ1-5, with a weak D call TRBD1 (6 bases). This CDR3 has 14 residues. V was pared by 1 base and J by 6 bases, with 10 bases between. CDR3 sequence: CASSLGTGRQPQHF. CDR3 DNA sequence: TGTGCCAGCAGTTTAGGCACAGGGCGTCAGCCCCAGCATTTT.

This clonotype was detected a few times. CDR3 amino acids: CASRMAPVGSPLHF. In nucleotides, the CDR3 is TGTGCCAGCAGGATGGCGCCAGTGGGTTCACCCCTCCACTTT. The chain has TRBV11-2 and TRBJ1-6; D remains ambiguous. Germline V lookup: CDR1 SGHAT, CDR2 FQNNGV. The CDR3 has 14 amino acids. V gave up 6 bases and J gave up 9 bases, with 15 bases separating them.

Details on this clonotype: A read error is possible here, since a much larger clone lies one base away. V and J are TRBV10-3 and TRBJ2-7; D is uncertain. CDR3 length equals 15 residues. Germline CDR1 and CDR2: ENHRY and SYGVKD. Deletions cut 2 bases from V and 7 bases from J, with 18 bases between. The CDR3 nucleotides are TGTGCCATCAGTGAGGGCGGTTTTGCCTCGAATGAGCAGTACTTC. Translating gives CAISEGGFASNEQYF.

The V gene is TRBV4-2, the J gene TRBJ2-7; TRBD1 aligns across 9 bases. CDR1 is LGHNA, CDR2 YNFKEQ, per germline. V shed 0 bases and J 5 bases; nucleotides not matched to a gene: 11. This CDR3 contains 17 residues. DNA of the CDR3: TGTGCCAGCAGCCAAGAAGGTTTACAGGGGGCGTTCGACGAGCAGTACTTC. Translating it yields CASSQEGLQGAFDEQYF.

This chain connects TRBV28 to TRBJ2-7, with 7 bases lining up with TRBD1. The CDR3 is 15 amino acids. Germline V gene lookup returns CDR1 MDHEN and CDR2 SYDVKM. Trimming cost V 4 bases and J 4 bases; bases outside gene matches: 10. The DNA for the CDR3 is TGTGCCAGCAGTTCTCGGACAGGAACGAAGTACGAGCAGTACTTC. It translates to CASSSRTGTKYEQYF.

A few counts support this clonotype. The rearrangement uses TRBV11-2 and TRBJ2-5, with 8 bases aligning to TRBD2. This CDR3 is 14 amino acids long. With 3 bases clipped from V and 5 bases from J, the junction kept 5 bases outside the gene matches. Germline assignment: CDR1 SGHAT and CDR2 FQNNGV. Written as DNA, the CDR3 is TGTGCCAGCAGCTTCGGACTAGCTCGGGAGACCCAGTACTTC. Amino acid sequence: CASSFGLARETQYF.

This clonotype appeared many times. The V call is TRBV12-3 or TRBV12-4, the J call TRBJ2-7; TRBD1 is a possible D gene (6 bases). Trimming cost V 3 bases and J 3 bases, with 12 bases left between them. CDR3 size: 14 residues. The CDR3 coding sequence is TGTGCCAGCAGTTTGGGACAATTAAACTACGAGCAGTACTTC. This sequence encodes CASSLGQLNYEQYF.

This clonotype was recorded once. One base separates it from a far larger clone, so it is likely a read error. The genes are TRBV12-3 or TRBV12-4 and TRBJ2-1, with a tentative D call TRBD2 (6 bases). The CDR3 runs 13 residues. Trimming took off 5 bases at V and 13 bases at J, with 18 bases between the two ends. The CDR3 loop is CASSPREQETQFF. CDR3 nucleotide sequence: TGTGCCAGCAGTCCTCGGGAGCAAGAGACCCAGTTCTTC.

The chain is built from TRBV29-1 and TRBJ2-1, with D possibly called TRBD1 or TRBD2 (5 bases each). Trimming left V 7 bases short and J 7 bases short, with 20 bases between. CDR3 size: 14 residues. Germline V lookup: CDR1 SQVTM, CDR2 ANQGSEA. CDR3 in DNA: TGCAGCGGTCTCGTGAGGGGCTCCAGGAATGAGCAGTTCTTC. Amino acid sequence: CSGLVRGSRNEQFF.

V is TRBV6-1 and J is TRBJ2-1; no reliable D call. The CDR3 contains 12 residues. Trimming took off 7 bases at V and 1 base at J, with 5 bases between the two ends. From germline, CDR1 is MNHNS and CDR2 SASEGT. The CDR3 DNA follows: TGTGCCAGCACCACTTCCTACAATGAGCAGTTCTTC. Its protein product is CASTTSYNEQFF.

The chain employs TRBV5-5 and TRBJ1-2; D unclear. The V gene's germline CDR1 is SGHKS and CDR2 YYEKEE (reference sequence). The V gene lost 4 bases and the J gene lost 8 bases, with 15 bases spanning the gap. The CDR3 length is 13 residues. The CDR3 reads CASSGGPWKGYTF. CDR3 DNA sequence: TGTGCCAGCAGCGGTGGGCCGTGGAAGGGCTACACCTTC.

For the CDR3, the DNA is TGTGCCAGCAGCTTTCTACCGCCTAGCGGTGACCGCTCCTACAATGAGCAGTACTTC. Translated: CASSFLPPSGDRSYNEQYF. V and J are TRBV11-2 and TRBJ2-1; 7 bases agree with TRBD2. The end of the DNA is better explained by TRBJ2-7, so the J call may be wrong. Germline V CDR1 and CDR2: SGHAT, FQNNGV. This CDR3 is 19 amino acids long.

The rearrangement joins TRBV6-6 to TRBJ1-1, with a weak D call TRBD1 (6 bases). The CDR3 extends over 16 amino acids. Germline CDR1 and CDR2: MNHNY and SVGAGI (reference sequence). Trimming cost V 4 bases and J 4 bases, with 19 bases left between them. This CDR3 reads CASSSPGAGRFTEAFF. The CDR3 nucleotides are TGTGCCAGCAGTTCCCCGGGGGCAGGGAGATTCACTGAAGCTTTCTTT.

The rearrangement links TRBV15 to TRBJ2-5; TRBD1 matches 12 bases. Looked up from germline, CDR1 is LNHNV and CDR2 is YYDKDF (reference sequence). With 4 bases clipped from V and 5 bases from J, the junction kept 5 bases outside the gene matches. The CDR3 sequence is 15 residues long. CDR3 coding DNA: TGTGCCACCAGCACCGGGACAGGGGGCGGGGAGACCCAGTACTTC. Amino acids: CATSTGTGGGETQYF. Full variable domain (remainder filled in from reference TRBV15 and TRBJ2-5): DAMVIQNPRYQVTQFGKPVTLSCSQTLNHNVMYWYQQKSSQAPKLLFHYYDKDFNNEADTPDNFQSRRPNTSFCFLDIRSPGLGDTAMYLCATSTGTGGGETQYFGPGTRLLVL.

This clonotype was detected once. The chain has TRBV10-2 and TRBJ2-3; D is ambiguous. This CDR3 has 11 amino acids. The V gene's germline CDR1 is WSHSY and CDR2 SAAADI. Trimming left V 5 bases short and J 5 bases short, with 5 bases between. The CDR3 coding sequence is TGCGCCAGCAGTATGGGAGATACGCAGTATTTT. Amino acids: CASSMGDTQYF.

The chain couples TRBV9 to TRBJ2-6; D ambiguous. With 0 bases removed from V and 1 base from J, the gap between germline ends came to 8 bases. Germline V lookup: CDR1 SGDLS, CDR2 YYNGEE. The CDR3 consists of 16 residues. The DNA for the CDR3 is TGTGCCAGCAGCGTAGATAAACTGTCTGGGGCCAACGTCCTGACTTTC. Translation: CASSVDKLSGANVLTF.

This chain connects TRBV27 to TRBJ2-7; D is uncertain. Looked up from germline, CDR1 is MNHEY and CDR2 is SMNVEV (reference sequence). V shed 2 bases and J shed 0 bases, with 8 bases lying between them. There are 14 residues in the CDR3. Here the CDR3 reads CASSLKAPSYEQYF. CDR3 DNA: TGTGCCAGCAGTTTAAAAGCGCCCTCCTACGAGCAGTACTTC.

The chain links TRBV4-3 to TRBJ1-2; 8 nucleotides line up with TRBD1. Germline trimming cut 3 bases from V and 7 bases from J; bases unmatched to any gene: 10. Looked up from germline, CDR1 is LGHNA and CDR2 is YSLEER. This CDR3 has 15 amino acids. The CDR3 loop reads CASSHGDRPLGGYTF. The CDR3 DNA reads as TGCGCCAGCAGCCACGGGGACAGGCCCTTGGGTGGCTACACCTTC.